This T cell receptor beta chain came from a study of blood T cell repertoires in COVID-19. Per the original methods: Estimated nucleated cell counts came from reference gene primer amplification. Assay used: immunoSEQ multiplex PCR; TCRdb lists only in-frame clones, some missing. The V and J calls and the clone size are those of that table, but D and trimming were determined from the DNA. The sample includes 100,000 or so clones, about four fifths of them seen just once. The junction had 4 bases not matched to a gene; V was cut back by 3 bases and J by 8 bases. The CDR3 covers 13 residues. This rearrangement joins TRBV12-3 or TRBV12-4 to TRBJ1-3; 7 bases agree with TRBD1. The TCR comes from a woman aged 70-85 years with acute or convalescent COVID-19. Sequenced material: peripheral blood. The CDR3 nucleotides are TGTGCCAGCAGTTTTACAGGGGAGGACACCATATATTTT. Translation: CASSFTGEDTIYF.